Included here is one T cell receptor (beta chain) sequence, with context. Its matching antigen is unknown. These data come from a study of cytomegalovirus exposure and HLA in healthy donors. Study outcomes and limitations: As confirmed in vitro, three CMV-associated chains were specific for CMV antigens. Cytomegalovirus association was assigned to under 200 TCR beta chains. TCR clusters originating in the first cohort tended to co-occur in the roughly 120 validation repertoires, according to a later analysis.

In germline, CDR1 is LNHDA, CDR2 SQIVND (reference sequence). The J segment lost 6 bases and the V segment lost 5 bases, leaving 4 bases of the junction unmatched. The length of the CDR3 is 12 residues. Libraries were prepared by immunoSEQ multiplex PCR; TCRdb keeps only in-frame clonotypes and omits some of them. This sample carries about 240,000 clones, about 90% of them seen once, and the ten largest clones take less than 1.5%. This chain links TRBV19 with TRBJ2-7; 7 nucleotides agree with TRBD2. The TCR originated in a woman in her twenties or thirties in good health and CMV-seropositive. The sample comprised PBMCs. The CDR3 DNA is TGTGCCAGTAGTGGGAGGGCGAGCGAGCAGTACTTC. This gives the protein CASSGRASEQYF.